These 3 T cell receptor beta chains were sequenced from one sample in a study of shared clonotypes between healthy human individuals. Profiling relied on immunoSEQ multiplex PCR, and the TCRdb table lists in-frame clones only, not all of them. The sample has 2 million to 2.5 million clones, 93% seen once; the top ten hold more than 0.35%. The sample taken for sequencing was naive CD4+ T cells from PBMCs. Subset given: CD45RA+ positively selected. The receptors were gathered from a man aged 18 to 29 in good health. Some clones in this sample may be carry-over from other donors' samples.

This clone occurred a few times. The sample contains more than one DNA sequence encoding this CDR3. The rearrangement joins TRBV20-1 to TRBJ1-1, with D possibly matching TRBD1 (6 bases). This CDR3 is built from 10 residues. Per the germline V gene, CDR1 is DFQATT and CDR2 is SNEGSKA (reference sequence). The V end lost 6 bases, the J end lost 8 bases, and 10 bases lay between the germline ends. CDR3 sequence reads: CSAYGTEAFF. The CDR3 nucleotides are TGCAGTGCCTATGGGACAGAAGCTTTCTTT.

As to this clone: Other nucleotide sequences from this sample produce the same CDR3. The rearrangement links TRBV15 to TRBJ1-3; unclear D gene. The CDR3 sequence is 13 residues long. V was trimmed by 0 bases and J by 7 bases, leaving 7 bases between them. In germline, CDR1 is LNHNV, CDR2 YYDKDF (reference sequence). CDR3 nucleotide sequence: TGTGCCACCAGCAGAGATCTTGGTAACACCATATATTTT. Translation gives CATSRDLGNTIYF.

This rearrangement joins TRBV9 to TRBJ1-3; the D is unclear. Germline V gives CDR1 SGDLS, CDR2 YYNGEE. V was pared by 5 bases and J by 3 bases, with 6 bases between. CDR3 length equals 12 residues. CDR3 DNA: TGTGCCAGCAGTGAGAATGGAAACACCATATATTTT. Encoded protein: CASSENGNTIYF. The full variable domain, rest sourced from reference TRBV9 and TRBJ1-3, is DSGVTQTPKHLITATGQRVTLRCSPRSGDLSVYWYQQSLDQGLQFLIQYYNGEERAKGNILERFSAQQFPDLHSELNLSSLELGDSALYFCASSENGNTIYFGEGSWLTVV.